The source of this T cell receptor beta chain is a study of T cell clonotyping in hematopoietic cell transplantation. The CDR3 covers 14 residues. The V gene's germline CDR1 is KGHSH and CDR2 LQKENI. Trimming stripped 5 bases from V and 0 bases from J, with 11 bases between. Profiling relied on immunoSEQ multiplex PCR, and the TCRdb table lists in-frame clones only, not all of them. Of 30,000 to 45,000 clones in the sample, 75% to 90% are singletons; the top ten hold under 2%. V is TRBV18 and J is TRBJ2-7, with D possibly TRBD1 on 5 matching bases. The clonotype originates from a woman between 40 and 55 years old in good health. Some clones in this sample may be carry-over from other donors' samples. Sequencing was performed on peripheral blood mononuclear cells. CDR3 nucleotide sequence: TGTGCCAGCTCAACCGACAGATACTCCTACGAGCAGTACTTC. Translated: CASSTDRYSYEQYF.